The 21 T cell receptor beta chains listed next were all sequenced from one sample in a study of metastatic and nonmetastatic thyroid tumors. TCRdb re-processed the PCR reads through MiXCR. The data contain 10,000 to 12,000 clones, under 30% of them singletons. Thyroid surgery had not been preceded by any treatment in any patient. The sequencing input was tumor tissue. The receptors shown here come from a male donor with papillary thyroid cancer or a benign thyroid nodule (not recorded which). Some clones in this sample may be carry-over from other donors' samples.

This clone was observed many times. A much more abundant neighbour one base away suggests this may be a read error. This chain joins TRBV20-1 and TRBJ2-2; the D gene is possibly TRBD2 (6 bases). The germline V gene has CDR1 DFQATT and CDR2 SNEGSKA (reference sequence). The CDR3 is 14 residues long. CDR3 sequence (DNA): TGCAGTGCTCGCCCCGGGGGACCCACCGGGGAGCTGGTTTTT. This encodes CSARPGGPTGELVF.

Sample share makes this clone medium-sized. The genes are TRBV28 and TRBJ1-5, with a weak D call TRBD1 (5 bases). Germline V lookup: CDR1 MDHEN, CDR2 SYDVKM. With 8 bases removed from V and 5 bases from J, the gap between germline ends came to 13 bases. The CDR3 covers 13 residues. The CDR3 here is CASDRQTDQPQHF. The CDR3 region has the DNA TGTGCCAGCGATAGACAGACCGATCAGCCCCAGCATTTT.

This clone was counted between two and nine times. The gene calls are TRBV6-1 and TRBJ1-6, with D possibly TRBD1 on 5 matching bases. The CDR3 loop spans 14 amino acids. CDR1 is MNHNS and CDR2 is SASEGT in the germline V gene. V shed 6 bases and J shed 6 bases, with 12 bases lying between them. The CDR3, as DNA: TGTGCCAGCAGGCGCCCCGGGGGTAATTCACCCCTCCACTTT. This translates into CASRRPGGNSPLHF.

This clone has just a few counts. This chain uses TRBV11-1 with TRBJ2-2; 9 nucleotides align to TRBD2. The CDR3 spans 20 residues. CDR1 is SGHAT, CDR2 FQDESV, per germline (reference sequence). V dropped 3 bases and J dropped 1; count of bases not matched to a gene: 15. CDR3 protein: CASSFGRKTSGTKNTGELFF. The CDR3 DNA sequence: TGTGCCAGCAGCTTTGGGCGTAAGACTAGCGGCACTAAGAACACCGGGGAGCTGTTTTTT.

This clone came up many times. This rearrangement joins TRBV7-9 to TRBJ1-2; 7 nucleotides agree with TRBD1. The CDR3 is 14 amino acids. Losses at the gene ends were 3 bases for V and 7 bases for J; bases not matched to a gene: 8. The germline V gene has CDR1 SEHNR and CDR2 FQNEAQ (reference sequence). CDR3 region: CASSFGTEGRGYTF. In DNA, the CDR3 is TGTGCCAGCAGCTTTGGGACAGAAGGTCGTGGCTACACCTTC.

In regard to this clone: A junction end diverges from the germline sequence, so it may reflect a read error. The chain couples TRBV19 to TRBJ2-1; 8 nucleotides agree with TRBD2. Germline V gene data show CDR1 as LNHDA and CDR2 as SQIVND (reference sequence). There are 17 residues in the CDR3. CDR3 nucleotide sequence: TGTTCCAGTAGTTCCCCTCCGGTAGCGGGACCCTACGATGAGCAGTTCTTC. Translating it yields CSSSSPPVAGPYDEQFF.

This clone ranks as medium-sized (0.01 to 0.1%). V and J are TRBV11-2 and TRBJ2-5; the D gene is possibly TRBD2 (5 bases). This CDR3 contains 13 residues. The V gene lost 1 base and the J gene lost 4 bases, with 7 bases spanning the gap. Germline CDR1 SGHAT, CDR2 FQNNGV. CDR3 nucleotide sequence: TGTGCCAGCAGCTTAGCCGCGGGAGAGACCCAGTACTTC. This sequence encodes CASSLAAGETQYF. The whole variable domain, filled in from reference TRBV11-2 and TRBJ2-5, reads EAGVAQSPRYKIIEKRQSVAFWCNPISGHATLYWYQQILGQGPKLLIQFQNNGVVDDSQLPKDRFSAERLKGVDSTLKIQPAKLEDSAVYLCASSLAAGETQYFGPGTRLLVL.

The rearrangement links TRBV30 to TRBJ1-5, with D hard to call. The CDR3 is made up of 14 amino acids. V lost 0 bases, J lost 2 bases, and 8 bases lay in between. In germline, CDR1 is GTSNPN, CDR2 SVGIG (reference sequence). The CDR3 DNA sequence: TGTGCCTGGAGTGTAGGTGGGGGCAATCAGCCCCAGCATTTT. Its translation is CAWSVGGGNQPQHF. The full variable domain, with the rest looked up from reference TRBV30 and TRBJ1-5, is SQTIHQWPATLVQPVGSPLSLECTVEGTSNPNLYWYRQAAGRGLQLLFYSVGIGQISSEVPQNLSASRPQDRQFILSSKKLLLSDSGFYLCAWSVGGGNQPQHFGDGTRLSIL.

Judged by abundance, this clone is medium-sized. This sequence joins TRBV7-6 and TRBJ1-2; no clear D. Germline lookup yields CDR1 SGHVS and CDR2 FNYEAQ. Trimming cost V 2 bases and J 7 bases, with 2 bases left between them. This CDR3 has 10 residues. CDR3 in amino acids: CASSLTGYTF. The CDR3, as DNA: TGTGCCAGCAGCTTAACTGGCTACACCTTC.

In its sample, this clone is medium-sized. The chain has TRBV6-1 and TRBJ1-6, with TRBD1 matching over 7 bases. Per germline, CDR1 MNHNS and CDR2 SASEGT. The CDR3 is made up of 14 amino acids. J gave up 7 bases and V 6 bases, and 6 bases lay outside the gene matches. Written as DNA, the CDR3 is TGTGCCAGCAGAACTCGACAGGGAAATTCACCCCTCCACTTT. Encoded protein: CASRTRQGNSPLHF.

This clone was counted only a few times. The chain couples TRBV20-1 to TRBJ2-7; 8 bases are a match to TRBD2. The V gene's germline CDR1 is DFQATT and CDR2 SNEGSKA (reference sequence). The CDR3 is made up of 14 amino acids. V was pared by 0 bases and J by 6 bases, with 7 bases of the junction left unmatched. The CDR3 DNA follows: TGCAGTGCTAGAGAGCCAGCGGGAGTGGTCGAGCAGTACTTC. Encoded protein: CSAREPAGVVEQYF.

By frequency in the sample, this clone is medium-sized. Within the sample, other DNA sequences also encode this same CDR3. V is TRBV6-4 and J is TRBJ2-1, with TRBD2 identical over 9 bases. Per germline, CDR1 MRHNA and CDR2 SNTAGT. Unmatched junction bases numbered 1, after V lost 0 bases and J lost 4 bases. This CDR3 region has 15 residues. The CDR3 loop is CASSDSSGSYNEQFF. DNA for the CDR3: TGTGCCAGCAGTGACTCTAGCGGGAGTTACAATGAGCAGTTCTTC.

This clone is medium-sized within its sample. The J gene is TRBJ1-2, the V gene TRBV14; TRBD1 agrees at 8 bases. With V trimmed by 4 bases and J by 2 bases, 15 bases remained unmatched. CDR3 length equals 18 residues. CDR1 and CDR2 from the germline V gene are SGHDN and FVKESK. For the CDR3, the DNA is TGTGCCAGCAGCCTGGGACAGGTTTTACCTTCCCCCAACTATGGCTACACCTTC. Protein product: CASSLGQVLPSPNYGYTF.

The chain combines TRBV20-1 with TRBJ2-3; D ambiguous. The CDR3 length is 13 residues. Germline V gene data show CDR1 as DFQATT and CDR2 as SNEGSKA (reference sequence). Trimming removed 2 bases from V and 1 base from J, with 7 bases in between. The CDR3 reads CSARTSCTDTQYF. In DNA, the CDR3 is TGCAGTGCTAGAACCAGTTGCACAGATACGCAGTATTTT.

The gene calls are TRBV7-9 and TRBJ1-1; possibly TRBD1 for D (5 bases). The CDR3 has 15 residues. V was shortened by 4 bases and J by 7 bases, with 19 bases between the two germline ends. Germline CDR1 reads SEHNR; CDR2 reads FQNEAQ (reference sequence). The CDR3 bases are TGTGCCAGCAGCTGGGGCACTTCCGGAACCGATGAAGCTTTCTTT. This encodes CASSWGTSGTDEAFF.

The chain couples TRBV5-1 to TRBJ2-7; D not certain. The V gene lost 2 bases and the J gene lost 6 bases, with 15 bases spanning the gap. The CDR3 totals 14 residues. Germline CDR1 is SGHRS and CDR2 is YFSETQ. This CDR3 is CASSLHNSPCEQYF. In DNA form, the CDR3 reads TGCGCCAGCAGCTTACACAACTCCCCTTGCGAGCAGTACTTC.

This clone was observed many times. V is TRBV18 and J is TRBJ1-4; D call uncertain. CDR1 and CDR2 (germline): KGHSH, LQKENI. CDR3 length: 13 amino acids. Trimming removed 6 bases at V and 5 bases at J, with 10 bases between. The CDR3 reads CASSSYTNEKLFF. The CDR3 nucleotides are TGTGCCAGCTCTTCCTATACGAATGAAAAACTGTTTTTT.

Within the sample, this clone is medium-sized. The J gene is TRBJ2-7, the V gene TRBV7-9, with 7 bases identical to TRBD1. CDR3 length: 15 residues. The V gene end was trimmed by 1 base and the J gene end by 3 bases; junction bases not matched to a gene: 6. The V gene's germline CDR1 is SEHNR and CDR2 FQNEAQ (reference sequence). CDR3 in amino acids: CASSLGQGLFYEQYF. CDR3 bases: TGTGCCAGCAGCTTAGGACAGGGTCTTTTCTACGAGCAGTACTTC.

By share, this clone counts as medium-sized. This chain connects TRBV20-1 to TRBJ1-5, with unresolved D. Germline V lookup: CDR1 DFQATT, CDR2 SNEGSKA (reference sequence). V was clipped by 3 bases and J by 0 bases, with 15 bases between them. The CDR3 runs 16 residues. The CDR3 sequence is CSASGVRGRSNQPQHF. In DNA, the CDR3 is TGCAGTGCTAGCGGCGTGCGTGGACGTAGCAATCAGCCCCAGCATTTT.

Details on this clone: Compared with germline, one end of the junction differs, possibly owing to a read error. The chain uses TRBV20-1 and TRBJ2-5, with D perhaps matching TRBD1 (6 bases). The CDR3 consists of 12 residues. From germline, CDR1 is DFQATT and CDR2 SNEGSKA (reference sequence). DNA of the CDR3: TGCAGTGCTGAGGGGGTCGGTGAGACCCATTACTTC. Its translation is CSAEGVGETHYF.

Judged by abundance, this clone is medium-sized. V is TRBV18 and J is TRBJ2-1; D is uncertain. V was trimmed by 3 bases and J by 0 bases, leaving 6 bases between them. CDR3 length: 14 residues. In germline, CDR1 is KGHSH, CDR2 LQKENI. CDR3 DNA sequence: TGTGCCAGCTCACCCGGTTACTCCTACAATGAGCAGTTCTTC. Translated, it gives CASSPGYSYNEQFF. Together with reference TRBV18 and TRBJ2-1, the CDR3 gives the full variable domain: NAGVMQNPRHLVRRRGQEARLRCSPMKGHSHVYWYRQLPEEGLKFMVYLQKENIIDESGMPKERFSAEFPKEGPSILRIQQVVRGDSAAYFCASSPGYSYNEQFFGPGTRLTVL.